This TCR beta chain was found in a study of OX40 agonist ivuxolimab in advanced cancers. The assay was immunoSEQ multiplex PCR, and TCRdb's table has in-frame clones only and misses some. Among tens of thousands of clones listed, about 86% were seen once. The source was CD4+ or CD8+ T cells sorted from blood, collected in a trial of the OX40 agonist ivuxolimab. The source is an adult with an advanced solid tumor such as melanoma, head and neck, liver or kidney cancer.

The CDR3 DNA follows: TGTGCCAGCAGCCCCAAGACAACACAGGGTGTGGGTGGCTACACCTTC. Protein product: CASSPKTTQGVGGYTF. The rearrangement links TRBV7-6 to TRBJ1-2, with D perhaps TRBD1 (6 bases). Germline V gene lookup returns CDR1 SGHVS and CDR2 FNYEAQ. The CDR3 consists of 16 residues. Trimming removed 5 bases at V and 7 bases at J, with 23 bases between.